Shown below are 30 T cell receptor beta chains from a single sample sequenced in a study of cytomegalovirus exposure and HLA in healthy donors. Only in-frame clones appear in the TCRdb table, and some are missing; sequencing was by immunoSEQ multiplex PCR. The sample includes some 90,000 clones, approximately 96% of them seen just once. Sequenced: PBMCs. The source is a man younger than 30 in good health and CMV-seronegative.

The chain has TRBV19 and TRBJ1-1; D may be TRBD1 (6 bases). This CDR3 comprises 14 residues. V was trimmed by 3 bases and J by 2 bases, leaving 10 bases between them. Germline CDR1 LNHDA, CDR2 SQIVND (reference sequence). The CDR3, as DNA: TGTGCCAGTAGTATTGGCAGGGGTAACACTGAAGCTTTCTTT. This codes for CASSIGRGNTEAFF.

This clone was recorded only once. The chain uses TRBV6-6 and TRBJ2-1, with a possible D match to TRBD1 (6 bases). In germline, CDR1 is MNHNY, CDR2 SVGAGI (reference sequence). There are 12 residues in the CDR3. Trimming left V 6 bases short and J 7 bases short, with 10 bases between. CDR3 sequence reads: CASSHRENEQFF. CDR3 coding DNA: TGTGCCAGCAGCCACAGGGAAAATGAGCAGTTCTTC.

Here the CDR3 reads CASSYSIGGTGELFF. CDR3 coding DNA: TGTGCCAGCAGTTACTCTATAGGGGGCACCGGGGAGCTGTTTTTT. The chain carries TRBV6-5 and TRBJ2-2; possibly TRBD1 for D (6 bases). Germline values: CDR1 MNHEY, CDR2 SVGAGI. The germline V and J ends were trimmed by 0 bases and 4 bases, with 9 bases remaining between them. This CDR3 spans 15 amino acids.

The rearrangement links TRBV5-4 to TRBJ2-3; 10 bases line up with TRBD2. There are 16 residues in the CDR3. Per germline, CDR1 SGHNT and CDR2 YYREEE (reference sequence). J gave up 1 base and V 3 bases, and 5 bases lay outside the gene matches. This CDR3 is CASSYPSGSGTDTQYF. The DNA of the CDR3 is TGTGCCAGCAGCTACCCTAGCGGGAGCGGCACAGATACGCAGTATTTT.

DNA for the CDR3: TGCGCCAGCAGCCAAGTAACAGGTAATCAGCCCCAGCATTTT. Its protein is CASSQVTGNQPQHF. The genes are TRBV4-1 and TRBJ1-5; tentative D call: TRBD1 (5 bases). V was shortened by 1 base and J by 4 bases, with 8 bases between the two germline ends. CDR1 is MGHRA, CDR2 YSYEKL, per germline. The CDR3 has 14 residues.

This chain connects TRBV9 to TRBJ2-1, with D perhaps TRBD2 (6 bases). V was trimmed by 3 bases and J by 9 bases, leaving 19 bases between them. CDR1 and CDR2 from the germline V gene are SGDLS and YYNGEE. This CDR3 is built from 15 residues. Here the CDR3 reads CASSEELTSIGEQFF. The DNA for the CDR3 is TGTGCCAGCAGCGAAGAGCTGACTAGTATTGGTGAGCAGTTCTTC. Combining the CDR3 with reference TRBV9 and TRBJ2-1 gives the whole variable domain DSGVTQTPKHLITATGQRVTLRCSPRSGDLSVYWYQQSLDQGLQFLIQYYNGEERAKGNILERFSAQQFPDLHSELNLSSLELGDSALYFCASSEELTSIGEQFFGPGTRLTVL.

V usage is TRBV7-3 and J usage is TRBJ2-6, with D perhaps matching TRBD2 (5 bases). Trimming stripped 1 base from V and 0 bases from J, with 13 bases between. Germline CDR1 is SGHTA and CDR2 is FQGTGA. This CDR3 region has 18 residues. The CDR3 spells CASSLNPSGSSGANVLTF. In DNA, the CDR3 is TGTGCCAGCAGCTTAAACCCCTCGGGGAGCTCTGGGGCCAACGTCCTGACTTTC.

The V call is TRBV6-6, the J call TRBJ1-5; D perhaps matches TRBD1 (6 bases). The CDR3 consists of 13 residues. The V gene's germline CDR1 is MNHNY and CDR2 SVGAGI (reference sequence). V was cut by 11 bases and J by 6 bases, with 17 bases left in between. The CDR3 bases are TGTGCCTCAAGGGGGGGGCAGGCTCAGCCCCAGCATTTT. It encodes CASRGGQAQPQHF.

This clone has a single count. The genes are TRBV6-6 and TRBJ2-1, with 15 bases identical to TRBD2. The CDR3 consists of 15 residues. The germline V gene has CDR1 MNHNY and CDR2 SVGAGI (reference sequence). After removal of 5 bases from V and 7 bases from J, the junction contained 3 bases not matched to a gene. CDR3 loop: CASSPGTSGRNEQFF. The CDR3 DNA follows: TGTGCCAGCAGTCCAGGGACTAGCGGGAGGAATGAGCAGTTCTTC.

The gene calls are TRBV11-2 and TRBJ1-2; D unresolved. CDR1 SGHAT and CDR2 FQNNGV come from the germline V gene. V gave up 1 base and J gave up 4 bases, with 13 bases separating them. The CDR3 runs 15 residues. The CDR3, as DNA: TGTGCCAGCAGCTTAGTCGGGTCCAAGATCTATGGCTACACCTTC. Encoded protein: CASSLVGSKIYGYTF.

This rearrangement joins TRBV10-3 to TRBJ2-1; TRBD1 agrees at 7 bases. CDR1 and CDR2 from the germline V gene are ENHRY and SYGVKD. The CDR3 is 16 residues long. J gave up 0 bases and V 4 bases, and 6 bases lay outside the gene matches. The CDR3 reads CAISGGTAYSYNEQFF. CDR3 DNA: TGTGCCATCAGTGGGGGGACAGCCTACTCCTACAATGAGCAGTTCTTC.

As DNA, the CDR3 is TGTGCCTGGAGTGTACGGGAAGATCAGCCCCAGCATTTT. Protein: CAWSVREDQPQHF. This sequence joins TRBV30 and TRBJ1-5; D call uncertain. There are 13 residues in the CDR3. Per germline, CDR1 GTSNPN and CDR2 SVGIG (reference sequence). Between the trimmed V and J ends, which lost 0 bases and 5 bases, there was a span of 8 bases.

V and J are TRBV30 and TRBJ1-1; D call uncertain. The CDR3 covers 13 residues. Trimming removed 2 bases at V and 1 base at J, with 8 bases between. The germline gives CDR1 GTSNPN, CDR2 SVGIG (reference sequence). CDR3 nucleotide sequence: TGTGCCTGGAGTCCTATCTCGAACACTGAAGCTTTCTTT. Translating it yields CAWSPISNTEAFF. The full variable domain, rest sourced from reference TRBV30 and TRBJ1-1, is SQTIHQWPATLVQPVGSPLSLECTVEGTSNPNLYWYRQAAGRGLQLLFYSVGIGQISSEVPQNLSASRPQDRQFILSSKKLLLSDSGFYLCAWSPISNTEAFFGQGTRLTVV.

As regards this clone: At one end, the junction sequence differs from germline, possibly due to a read error. Here the CDR3 reads CASSLDGSSYEQYF. The DNA of the CDR3 is TGTGCTAGCAGCTTAGACGGGAGCTCCTACGAGCAGTACTTC. The chain employs TRBV7-7 and TRBJ2-7, with D perhaps matching TRBD2 (6 bases). Germline CDR1 reads SSHAT; CDR2 reads FNYEAQ (reference sequence). This CDR3 has 14 residues.

The rearrangement links TRBV6-6 to TRBJ1-2, with D possibly being TRBD1 (5 bases). CDR3 length: 12 residues. Trimming shortened V by 2 bases and J by 7 bases, and 8 bases separated the two germline ends. CDR1 is MNHNY, CDR2 SVGAGI, per germline (reference sequence). CDR3 in amino acids: CASSYRGSGYTF. The CDR3 DNA is TGTGCCAGCAGTTACAGGGGAAGTGGCTACACCTTC.

V is TRBV28 and J is TRBJ2-4; TRBD2 matches at 7 bases. The V segment lost 6 bases and the J segment 7 bases; nucleotides outside the gene matches: 18. The CDR3 spans 17 residues. In germline, CDR1 is MDHEN, CDR2 SYDVKM. The CDR3 coding sequence is TGTGCCAGCAGACGTTCGTCGGGAGGTTTTTCGTGGAACATTCAGTACTTC. Its translation: CASRRSSGGFSWNIQYF.

The rearrangement joins TRBV27 to TRBJ1-2; the D is unclear. V gave up 3 bases and J gave up 5 bases, with 10 bases separating them. There are 13 residues in the CDR3. Germline lookup yields CDR1 MNHEY and CDR2 SMNVEV (reference sequence). The CDR3 protein is CASSFEGGYGYTF. As DNA, the CDR3 is TGTGCCAGCAGTTTCGAGGGTGGGTATGGCTACACCTTC.

The gene calls are TRBV7-6 and TRBJ2-1, with TRBD2 identical over 8 bases. This CDR3 comprises 18 residues. The germline CDR1 and CDR2 sequences are SGHVS and FNYEAQ. Trimming removed 2 bases from V and 7 bases from J; junction bases left unmatched: 16. CDR3 protein: CASSLRHTIVSGTNEQFF. The CDR3, as DNA: TGTGCCAGCAGCTTAAGGCACACGATAGTTAGCGGGACAAATGAGCAGTTCTTC.

This rearrangement joins TRBV4-2 to TRBJ1-2; D is undetermined. The V gene's germline CDR1 is LGHNA and CDR2 YNFKEQ. This CDR3 is 15 amino acids long. V dropped 0 bases and J dropped 8 bases, with 16 bases sitting between them. CDR3 nucleotides: TGTGCCAGCAGCCAAGATACGCGGGGAGGCGAGGGCTACACCTTC. It translates to CASSQDTRGGEGYTF.

The chain couples TRBV19 to TRBJ2-1, with 10 positions matching TRBD1. V shed 1 base, J shed 7 bases, and the junction held 4 bases outside the gene matches. This CDR3 has 15 residues. In germline, CDR1 is LNHDA, CDR2 SQIVND (reference sequence). CDR3 sequence reads: CASSIGDRGTNEQFF. The CDR3 DNA is TGTGCCAGTAGTATAGGGGACAGGGGTACAAATGAGCAGTTCTTC.

The chain has TRBV5-1 and TRBJ2-7, with 8 positions matching TRBD1. The germline gives CDR1 SGHRS, CDR2 YFSETQ. CDR3 length: 15 amino acids. V shed 3 bases, J shed 3 bases, and the junction held 8 bases outside the gene matches. CDR3 loop: CASSSQPGQGYEQYF. The CDR3 nucleotides read TGCGCCAGCAGCTCCCAGCCAGGACAGGGCTACGAGCAGTACTTC.

The genes are TRBV4-3 and TRBJ2-6, with 8 positions matching TRBD2. CDR1 LGHNA and CDR2 YSLEER come from the germline V gene. The CDR3 covers 17 residues. The ends lost 1 base at V and 0 bases at J; junction bases unmatched: 2. The CDR3 reads CASSQAGTSSGANVLTF. The CDR3 DNA reads as TGCGCCAGCAGCCAAGCCGGGACTAGCTCTGGGGCCAACGTCCTGACTTTC.

CDR3 protein: CSASSQETQYF. The CDR3 region has the DNA TGCAGTGCTAGCAGCCAAGAGACCCAGTACTTC. V is TRBV20-1 and J is TRBJ2-5; no clear D. The ends were cut back, 3 bases at V and 1 base at J, with 3 bases in the middle. The CDR3 covers 11 residues. Per germline, CDR1 DFQATT and CDR2 SNEGSKA (reference sequence).

The chain employs TRBV10-3 and TRBJ2-1, with no clear D. This CDR3 is built from 16 residues. Trimming left V 0 bases short and J 0 bases short, with 9 bases between. CDR1 ENHRY and CDR2 SYGVKD come from the germline V gene. CDR3 loop: CAISESPHSSYNEQFF. The CDR3 DNA follows: TGTGCCATCAGTGAGTCCCCGCATAGCTCCTACAATGAGCAGTTCTTC.

This clone was observed a single time. This sample also contains other DNA sequences that code for the same CDR3. The chain has TRBV7-9 and TRBJ1-4; D is perhaps TRBD1 (5 bases). The CDR3 spans 14 residues. V was trimmed by 1 base and J by 6 bases, leaving 9 bases between them. CDR1 is SEHNR, CDR2 FQNEAQ, per germline (reference sequence). Here the CDR3 reads CASSLVGADEKLFF. CDR3 in DNA: TGTGCCAGCAGCTTAGTTGGGGCCGATGAAAAACTGTTTTTT.

This rearrangement joins TRBV18 to TRBJ2-7, with TRBD1 matching over 9 bases. Germline V gene data show CDR1 as KGHSH and CDR2 as LQKENI. CDR3 length: 15 residues. V shed 4 bases, J shed 4 bases, and the junction held 8 bases outside the gene matches. The CDR3: CASSLTNRGLYEQYF. CDR3 sequence (DNA): TGTGCCAGCTCACTCACGAACAGGGGGCTATACGAGCAGTACTTC.

The rearrangement links TRBV6-1 to TRBJ2-4; no firm D call. V lost 3 bases to trimming and J lost 0 bases, with 9 bases between them. In germline, CDR1 is MNHNS, CDR2 SASEGT. This CDR3 is built from 15 residues. The CDR3 region has the DNA TGTGCCAGCAGTGAGTTTCGTGTAGCCAAAAACATTCAGTACTTC. The encoded protein is CASSEFRVAKNIQYF.

This clone was recorded only once. The chain employs TRBV25-1 and TRBJ2-7, with 8 bases aligning to TRBD2. V shed 7 bases and J 6 bases; nucleotides not matched to a gene: 8. This CDR3 spans 13 amino acids. CDR1 is MGHDK and CDR2 is SYGVNS in the germline V gene. DNA of the CDR3: TGTGCCAGCACTGGACTAGCAGGTGCCGAGCAGTACTTC. Its protein product is CASTGLAGAEQYF.

Points on this clone: The junction shows a germline mismatch at one end, possibly a read error. CDR3 nucleotides: TGTGCCATCAGCTCCCCGGGTGGAGGAGAGGGAATTTCCTTC. Translated: CAISSPGGGEGISF. The chain is built from TRBV10-3 and TRBJ1-2; D gene unclear. This CDR3 has 14 residues. Looked up from germline, CDR1 is ENHRY and CDR2 is SYGVKD.

The V gene is TRBV4-1, the J gene TRBJ2-7, with 7 bases lining up with TRBD1. V lost 2 bases to trimming and J lost 5 bases; unmatched junction nucleotides: 9. The CDR3 runs 15 residues. Germline V lookup: CDR1 MGHRA, CDR2 YSYEKL. In DNA, the CDR3 is TGCGCCAGCAGCCAACCCGTTAGGGGGCGGGACGAGCAGTACTTC. This encodes CASSQPVRGRDEQYF.